This entry lists 6 T cell receptor beta chains sequenced from one sample in a study of neoadjuvant anti-PD-1 for oral cavity cancer. The method was immunoSEQ multiplex PCR; TCRdb's version includes in-frame clones alone and lacks a portion of them. The data show 6,500 to 9,000 clones, with roughly 50% seen just once and 10% to 12% held by the top ten. The sample in question was tumor tissue, obtained before nivolumab (anti-PD-1) treatment. These receptors were collected from a person aged 35 to 85 with oral cavity squamous cell carcinoma.

This sequence joins TRBV5-6 and TRBJ2-5, with a tentative D call TRBD2 (5 bases). The ends were cut back, 6 bases at V and 2 bases at J, with 17 bases in the middle. CDR3 length: 15 amino acids. CDR1 is SGHDT, CDR2 YYEEEE, per germline. CDR3 region: CASTDENGDQETQYF. As DNA, the CDR3 is TGTGCCAGCACCGATGAAAACGGGGATCAAGAGACCCAGTACTTC.

The V and J genes are TRBV7-9 and TRBJ2-1; weak D call: TRBD2 (5 bases). CDR1 is SEHNR and CDR2 is FQNEAQ in the germline V gene (reference sequence). There are 14 residues in the CDR3. Trimming stripped 5 bases from V and 0 bases from J, with 8 bases between. DNA for the CDR3: TGTGCCAGCAGCCTACGGGACTCCTACAATGAGCAGTTCTTC. This codes for CASSLRDSYNEQFF.

The V call is TRBV29-1, the J call TRBJ2-3; TRBD2 agrees at 7 bases. J was trimmed by 4 bases and V by 5 bases; bases with no gene match: 12. The germline V gene has CDR1 SQVTM and CDR2 ANQGSEA. The CDR3 is 15 residues long. The CDR3 region has the DNA TGCAGCGTTTCGCCACCGGGGGGTCGGGCAGATACGCAGTATTTT. Translating gives CSVSPPGGRADTQYF.

The rearrangement uses TRBV2 and TRBJ2-1; 14 nucleotides line up with TRBD2. The trim removed 7 bases at V and 9 bases at J, leaving 5 bases unmatched. The germline V gene has CDR1 SNHLY and CDR2 FYNNEI. The CDR3 length is 14 residues. This CDR3 reads CASKATSGRGEQFF. The CDR3 bases are TGTGCCAGCAAAGCGACTAGCGGGAGGGGTGAGCAGTTCTTC. Together with reference TRBV2 and TRBJ2-1, the CDR3 gives the full variable domain: EPEVTQTPSHQVTQMGQEVILRCVPISNHLYFYWYRQILGQKVEFLVSFYNNEISEKSEIFDDQFSVERPDGSNFTLKIRSTKLEDSAMYFCASKATSGRGEQFFGPGTRLTVL.

V gene TRBV30 combines with J gene TRBJ1-2; D gene ambiguous. This CDR3 spans 15 amino acids. V gave up 2 bases and J gave up 6 bases, with 19 bases separating them. Germline V gene data show CDR1 as GTSNPN and CDR2 as SVGIG (reference sequence). The DNA for the CDR3 is TGTGCCTGGAGTTCTACTCCCCGGCCTTGGGATGGCTACACCTTC. Its translation: CAWSSTPRPWDGYTF. Supplemented by reference TRBV30 and TRBJ1-2, the full variable domain reads SQTIHQWPATLVQPVGSPLSLECTVEGTSNPNLYWYRQAAGRGLQLLFYSVGIGQISSEVPQNLSASRPQDRQFILSSKKLLLSDSGFYLCAWSSTPRPWDGYTFGSGTRLTVV.

There are a few counts of this clone. The chain is built from TRBV6-5 and TRBJ1-2, with D possibly TRBD1 on 5 matching bases. Germline CDR1 is MNHEY and CDR2 is SVGAGI. The V end lost 4 bases, the J end lost 4 bases, and 13 bases lay between the germline ends. This CDR3 is 14 amino acids long. The CDR3 nucleotides read TGTGCCAGCAGTTTTGAGATTGGGACCTATGGCTACACCTTC. Its translation: CASSFEIGTYGYTF.